This entry features one T cell receptor (beta chain) sequence. One Seattle source followed patients from active infection through their disease course. The V gene's germline CDR1 is MNHEY and CDR2 SVGEGT. V lost 5 bases to trimming and J lost 11 bases, with 21 bases between them. The CDR3 is made up of 14 amino acids. Original handling: Amplification of reference gene primers provided the estimated nucleated cell counts. Clones were read by immunoSEQ multiplex PCR, and TCRdb kept only the in-frame ones, dropping some. The DNA gave D and trimming, while V, J and clone size come from that table. This table has approximately 69,000 clones, approximately 84% appearing once. The data are from a study of blood T cell repertoires in COVID-19. Whole-study context: Both acute and convalescent COVID-19 samples were obtained from the United States, Italy and Spain. The cDNA or gDNA used as material had been derived from T cells, B-cell-depleted T cells, or PBMCs.

This sequence was found in a man in his fifties with COVID-19, enrolled during active disease. The sample consisted of peripheral blood. The genes are TRBV6-2 or TRBV6-3 and TRBJ1-1; D might be TRBD1 (6 bases). The CDR3 sequence is CASSPRQVDSRAFF. CDR3 DNA: TGTGCCAGCAGTCCCAGACAGGTAGATTCCAGGGCTTTCTTT.